There are many counts of the clone carrying this T cell receptor (beta chain). The length of the CDR3 is 14 residues. Germline V gene data show CDR1 as DFQATT and CDR2 as SNEGSKA (reference sequence). V shed 3 bases and J 3 bases; nucleotides not matched to a gene: 6. The data belong to a study of T cells in Graves' hyperthyroidism and ophthalmopathy. TCR beta CDR3 sequences were amplified from RNA transcripts. The TCR CDR3 first-round RT-PCR relied on the HTBI primer set. TCRdb reprocessed the multiplex PCR reads with MiXCR, giving one entry per CDR3 protein. This table has 500,000 to 600,000 distinct CDR3 sequences, just over 45% appearing once. Stable hyperthyroidism: no ophthalmopathy progression over 18 months of follow-up. Diagnostic assessment was based on clinical symptoms, serum thyroxine and TRAb, thyroid ultrasound and orbital computed tomography.

The TCR comes from a woman aged 18-29 years with Graves' hyperthyroidism. Sequencing was done on a sample of peripheral blood or thyroid tissue (not recorded which). The gene calls are TRBV20-1 and TRBJ2-7; 9 positions agree with TRBD1. This chain's CDR3 is CSASGRDRVYEQYF. The CDR3 DNA reads as TGCAGTGCTAGTGGTAGGGACAGGGTCTACGAGCAGTACTTC.